Below, 13 T cell receptor beta chains from the same sample are listed, as sequenced in a study of cytomegalovirus exposure and HLA in healthy donors. This PCR relied on a set of 60 Vbeta primers and 13 Jbeta primers. Method: immunoSEQ multiplex PCR; TCRdb's copy keeps in-frame clones and lacks some. Seen here are 100,000 or so clones, about 70% observed once, and the top ten hold 3.2%. The sequenced material came from PBMCs. These receptor sequences come from a man younger than 45 in good health and CMV-seronegative.

The sample holds one count of this clone. This sequence joins TRBV6-5 and TRBJ2-2; D may be TRBD1 (5 bases). Trimming removed 6 bases from V and 0 bases from J, with 11 bases in between. The V gene's germline CDR1 is MNHEY and CDR2 SVGAGI. CDR3 length equals 15 residues. CDR3 nucleotides: TGTGCCAGCAGCTTTAGACAGACGAACACCGGGGAGCTGTTTTTT. Translation gives CASSFRQTNTGELFF.

The V call is TRBV28, the J call TRBJ2-7, with 7 bases identical to TRBD1. CDR3 length: 15 residues. Germline V gene sequence: CDR1 MDHEN, CDR2 SYDVKM. V lost 6 bases and J lost 3; bases outside the gene matches: 11. The CDR3 is CASRTGIEWSYEQYF. In DNA form, the CDR3 reads TGTGCCAGCAGGACAGGGATCGAGTGGAGCTACGAGCAGTACTTC.

The chain is built from TRBV4-1 and TRBJ2-2; D might be TRBD2 (5 bases). The CDR3 is made up of 16 amino acids. Trimming took off 5 bases at V and 4 bases at J, with 17 bases between the two ends. In germline, CDR1 is MGHRA, CDR2 YSYEKL. CDR3 protein: CASSAPGRVGTGELFF. The CDR3 DNA sequence: TGCGCCAGCAGCGCCCCCGGGCGGGTTGGCACCGGGGAGCTGTTTTTT.

This sequence joins TRBV10-3 and TRBJ2-1; TRBD2 matches 7 bases. The germline CDR1 and CDR2 sequences are ENHRY and SYGVKD. The CDR3 has 16 residues. V was clipped by 4 bases and J by 2 bases; unmatched bases: 8. DNA for the CDR3: TGTGCCATCAGTGGAGCGGCGGGGACTACCTACAATGAGCAGTTCTTC. Translated: CAISGAAGTTYNEQFF.

V is TRBV18 and J is TRBJ2-3, with 12 bases aligning to TRBD2. Per the germline V gene, CDR1 is KGHSH and CDR2 is LQKENI. The CDR3 loop spans 15 amino acids. V lost 6 bases and J lost 4; bases outside the gene matches: 5. CDR3 coding DNA: TGTGCCAGCTCGCGACTAGCGGGAGTAGCAGATACGCAGTATTTT. It yields the protein CASSRLAGVADTQYF.

As for this clone: A junction end diverges from the germline sequence, so it may reflect a read error. V is TRBV5-1 and J is TRBJ1-1, with D maybe TRBD1 (6 bases). The CDR3 loop spans 15 amino acids. CDR1 is SGHRS and CDR2 is YFSETQ in the germline V gene. CDR3 sequence: CASSLGGRGNAEAFF. In DNA, the CDR3 is TGCGCCAGCAGCTTGGGGGGTAGGGGGAACGCTGAAGCTTTCTTT.

As to this clone: The same CDR3 is also encoded by other DNA sequences in this sample. The chain recombines TRBV14 with TRBJ2-1; D not resolved. CDR1 is SGHDN and CDR2 is FVKESK in the germline V gene. This CDR3 comprises 16 residues. The germline V and J ends were trimmed by 0 bases and 0 bases, with 9 bases remaining between them. The CDR3, as DNA: TGTGCCAGCAGCCAAGATGAAAGCGACTCCTACAATGAGCAGTTCTTC. Its protein is CASSQDESDSYNEQFF.

Only a few counts were recorded for this clone. The chain has TRBV27 and TRBJ1-1; D perhaps matches TRBD1 (6 bases). Germline V gene lookup returns CDR1 MNHEY and CDR2 SMNVEV (reference sequence). Trimming removed 5 bases at V and 3 bases at J, with 13 bases between. This CDR3 has 14 residues. In nucleotides, the CDR3 is TGTGCCAGCAGTCCAACAACAGGGTACACTGAAGCTTTCTTT. Translating gives CASSPTTGYTEAFF.

The table lists this clone with a few counts. V gene TRBV7-3 combines with J gene TRBJ2-2; TRBD2 matches at 13 bases. After removal of 5 bases from V and 4 bases from J, the junction contained 4 bases not matched to a gene. Germline V CDR1 and CDR2: SGHTA, FQGTGA. The CDR3 contains 16 residues. The CDR3 is CASSLTSGRATGELFF. DNA of the CDR3: TGTGCCAGCAGCCTCACTAGCGGGAGGGCCACCGGGGAGCTGTTTTTT.

The rearrangement joins TRBV11-2 to TRBJ2-1; no definite D call. This CDR3 comprises 16 residues. V lost 5 bases and J 7 bases, leaving 21 bases between the germline ends. Germline CDR1 is SGHAT and CDR2 is FQNNGV. CDR3 in amino acids: CASSRSQPPQANEQFF. CDR3 DNA: TGTGCCAGCAGCCGTAGCCAGCCACCCCAAGCAAATGAGCAGTTCTTC.

The rearrangement uses TRBV18 and TRBJ2-3, with 12 bases fitting TRBD1. Trimming cost V 2 bases and J 4 bases; bases outside gene matches: 1. CDR3 length: 15 residues. The germline V gene encodes CDR1 KGHSH and CDR2 LQKENI. The CDR3 DNA reads TGTGCCAGCTCACCAGGGACAGGGGGCGCAGATACGCAGTATTTT. Amino acids: CASSPGTGGADTQYF.

The rearrangement joins TRBV11-2 to TRBJ1-4; 10 bases line up with TRBD1. From germline, CDR1 is SGHAT and CDR2 FQNNGV. The CDR3 totals 15 residues. Trimming took 8 bases from V and 8 from J; bases not matched to a gene: 11. CDR3 bases: TGTGCCAGCCGTTGGGGGGACAGGGGAGGAGAAAAACTGTTTTTT. It is translated as CASRWGDRGGEKLFF.

This chain uses TRBV7-9 with TRBJ2-2, with 9 bases matching TRBD2. The CDR3 is made up of 16 amino acids. The V gene end was trimmed by 5 bases and the J gene end by 5 bases; junction bases not matched to a gene: 9. Germline CDR1 and CDR2: SEHNR and FQNEAQ (reference sequence). CDR3 amino acids: CASSPTAGGSTGELFF. The CDR3 DNA reads as TGTGCCAGCAGCCCCACCGCGGGAGGGTCGACCGGGGAGCTGTTTTTT. Full variable domain (remainder filled in from reference TRBV7-9 and TRBJ2-2): DTGVSQNPRHKITKRGQNVTFRCDPISEHNRLYWYRQTLGQGPEFLTYFQNEAQLEKSRLLSDRFSAERPKGSFSTLEIQRTEQGDSAMYLCASSPTAGGSTGELFFGEGSRLTVL.